One and the same sample provided the 20 T cell receptor beta chains below, sequenced in a study of metastatic and nonmetastatic thyroid tumors. TCRdb re-analyzed the PCR reads using MiXCR. This sample has approximately 23,000 clones, with about a third found just once. There were no patients who had received any treatment before thyroid surgery. The sequencing input was blood. These receptors were obtained from a male donor with papillary thyroid cancer or a benign thyroid nodule (not recorded which). Some clones in this sample may be carry-over from other donors' samples.

This clone was found once. The chain recombines TRBV5-1 with TRBJ1-5; D is unclear. Germline V CDR1 and CDR2: SGHRS, YFSETQ. This CDR3 contains 15 residues. V was cut by 0 bases and J by 1 base, with 8 bases left in between. The CDR3 bases are TGCGCCAGCAGCTTGGTTTCTGGGAGCAATCAGCCCCAGCATTTT. Protein sequence: CASSLVSGSNQPQHF.

The V gene is TRBV5-6, the J gene TRBJ1-2; 8 bases agree with TRBD1. The germline V gene encodes CDR1 SGHDT and CDR2 YYEEEE. V was clipped by 3 bases and J by 7 bases; unmatched bases: 8. The CDR3 contains 14 residues. The CDR3 reads CASSYDRGSGGYTF. The CDR3 nucleotides are TGTGCCAGCAGCTACGACAGGGGATCAGGTGGCTACACCTTC. Variable domain in full (rest from reference TRBV5-6 and TRBJ1-2): DAGVTQSPTHLIKTRGQQVTLRCSPKSGHDTVSWYQQALGQGPQFIFQYYEEEERQRGNFPDRFSGHQFPNYSSELNVNALLLGDSALYLCASSYDRGSGGYTFGSGTRLTVV.

The rearrangement joins TRBV5-1 to TRBJ1-1; D is unresolved. The germline gives CDR1 SGHRS, CDR2 YFSETQ. The germline V and J ends were trimmed by 7 bases and 2 bases, with 12 bases remaining between them. CDR3 length: 13 amino acids. The CDR3 protein is CASRGELNTEAFF. CDR3 in DNA: TGCGCCAGCCGGGGAGAGCTAAACACTGAAGCTTTCTTT. Filled out from reference TRBV5-1 and TRBJ1-1, the complete variable domain reads KAGVTQTPRYLIKTRGQQVTLSCSPISGHRSVSWYQQTPGQGLQFLFEYFSETQRNKGNFPGRFSGRQFSNSRSEMNVSTLELGDSALYLCASRGELNTEAFFGQGTRLTVV.

This chain connects TRBV12-3 or TRBV12-4 to TRBJ1-3; 8 nucleotides match TRBD1. The CDR3 has 13 residues. The V and J ends lost 7 bases and 2 bases, in that order; junction bases with no gene match: 1. The CDR3 nucleotides are TGTGCCAGCACCAGGGGGCCTGGAAACACCATATATTTT. It translates to CASTRGPGNTIYF.

The sample holds many counts of this clone. The genes are TRBV12-3 or TRBV12-4 and TRBJ2-2; D perhaps matches TRBD1 (6 bases). The CDR3 extends over 14 amino acids. V lost 10 bases and J 2 bases, leaving 14 bases between the germline ends. The CDR3 DNA reads TGTGCCATCCGCCGGGACACCAACACCGGGGAGCTGTTTTTT. Its translation: CAIRRDTNTGELFF.

The chain couples TRBV4-2 to TRBJ2-1, with D uncertain. The CDR3 covers 15 residues. Germline V gene sequence: CDR1 LGHNA, CDR2 YNFKEQ. V lost 0 bases, J lost 9 bases, and 15 bases lay in between. As DNA, the CDR3 is TGTGCCAGCAGCCAAGATGGCTCACAGTATCGTGAGCAGTTCTTC. Translating gives CASSQDGSQYREQFF.

This clone ranks as medium-sized (0.01 to 0.1%). The chain has TRBV9 and TRBJ2-2; 8 bases map to TRBD2. The J segment lost 3 bases and the V segment lost 0 bases, leaving 4 bases of the junction unmatched. The CDR3 totals 16 residues. Germline lookup yields CDR1 SGDLS and CDR2 YYNGEE. The CDR3 loop reads CASSVGAGVDTGELFF. The DNA of the CDR3 is TGTGCCAGCAGCGTAGGAGCGGGAGTCGACACCGGGGAGCTGTTTTTT.

Comments on this clone: The junction departs from germline at one end; a sequencing error may be responsible. This chain uses TRBV11-2 with TRBJ2-3; 9 nucleotides align to TRBD2. The CDR3 is made up of 16 amino acids. CDR1 and CDR2 from the germline V gene are SGHAT and FQNNGV. The CDR3 nucleotides read TGTGCCAGCATCTTATTAGGCGGGAGGGCCTTAGATACGCAGTATTTT. Translated: CASILLGGRALDTQYF.

As regards this clone: Germline and junction disagree at one end, which may indicate a read error. The V gene is TRBV7-2, the J gene TRBJ1-5; possible D gene TRBD1, 5 bases. The CDR3 length is 15 residues. Looked up from germline, CDR1 is SGHTA and CDR2 is FQGNSA. The CDR3 sequence: CASSRGRLGKLPLHF. CDR3 DNA: TGTGCCAGCAGCAGGGGACGCCTAGGGAAACTGCCCCTGCATTTT.

V and J are TRBV24-1 and TRBJ2-5; unclear D gene. CDR1 and CDR2 (germline): KGHDR, SFDVKD. The germline V and J ends were trimmed by 6 bases and 1 base, with 8 bases remaining between them. This CDR3 is built from 13 residues. The CDR3 protein is CATSPLFQETQYF. The CDR3 DNA sequence: TGTGCCACCAGTCCCTTGTTCCAAGAGACCCAGTACTTC.

This clone was seen at least ten times. A read error may explain this, as a much larger clone is one base away. Different DNA sequences within this sample yield the same CDR3. J is TRBJ2-3 and V is TRBV10-3, with D possibly TRBD2 on 7 matching bases. CDR3 length: 16 amino acids. Germline V CDR1 and CDR2: ENHRY, SYGVKD. The CDR3 DNA reads as TGCGCCATCAGAGGTATGCGGGGGCTTAGCACAGATACGCAGTATTTT. It yields the protein CAIRGMRGLSTDTQYF.

The DNA for the CDR3 is TGTGCCAGCAGCTCACGACAGAACAGGAACACTGAAGCTTTCTTT. This sequence encodes CASSSRQNRNTEAFF. This chain joins TRBV7-2 and TRBJ1-1, with D possibly matching TRBD1 (5 bases). The CDR3 has 15 residues. The V gene's germline CDR1 is SGHTA and CDR2 FQGNSA. Trimming removed 4 bases from V and 1 base from J, with 13 bases in between.

The chain joins TRBV6-1 to TRBJ2-2; D not resolved. Germline V CDR1 and CDR2: MNHNS, SASEGT. V was trimmed by 9 bases and J by 1 base, leaving 12 bases between them. The CDR3 runs to 14 residues. The CDR3 reads CASQAPGNTGELFF. The CDR3 DNA is TGTGCCAGTCAGGCTCCGGGGAACACCGGGGAGCTGTTTTTT.

This clone was seen once. This sequence joins TRBV24-1 and TRBJ2-2; TRBD2 matches 8 bases. CDR3 length equals 17 residues. Germline assignment: CDR1 KGHDR and CDR2 SFDVKD. V lost 2 bases and J lost 5; bases outside the gene matches: 9. CDR3 in DNA: TGTGCCACCAGTGATTCAAACGGGGGGGCGCGTACCGGGGAGCTGTTTTTT. Protein: CATSDSNGGARTGELFF.

The chain uses TRBV6-1 and TRBJ2-1, with D possibly being TRBD1 or TRBD2 (6 bases each). This CDR3 has 11 amino acids. Germline CDR1 MNHNS, CDR2 SASEGT. Trimming took off 8 bases at V and 8 bases at J, with 10 bases between the two ends. CDR3 nucleotide sequence: TGTGCCAGCCTGGGGGGCTATGAGCAGTTCTTC. Translated: CASLGGYEQFF.

As regards this clone: One end of the junction is discordant with germline, which a read error may explain. The CDR3 loop is CASSLVWYEHYF. CDR3 sequence (DNA): TGTGCCAGCAGCTTAGTCTGGTACGAGCATTACTTC. This chain connects TRBV7-9 to TRBJ2-7; D is uncertain. Germline CDR1 SEHNR, CDR2 FQNEAQ (reference sequence). The CDR3 totals 12 residues. Using reference TRBV7-9 and TRBJ2-7 for the parts outside the CDR3, the full variable domain is DTGVSQNPRHKITKRGQNVTFRCDPISEHNRLYWYRQTLGQGPEFLTYFQNEAQLEKSRLLSDRFSAERPKGSFSTLEIQRTEQGDSAMYLCASSLVWYEHYFGPGTRLTVT.

This clone showed up many times. A clone one base away is much larger, so this may be a read error. As the CDR3 is not closed by the conserved phenylalanine or tryptophan, this likely results from a read error. The DNA is left out, because the CDR3 cannot be placed on it with certainty; the CDR3 is given as TCRdb lists it. The chain employs TRBV9 and TRBJ2-1; the table's D call TRBD2 went unverified against the DNA. Germline V gene data show CDR1 as SGDLS and CDR2 as YYNGEE. The CDR3 is 16 amino acids in total, end residues counted. CDR3 in amino acids: CASSPTLAGGYNEQLV.

The V call is TRBV28, the J call TRBJ2-1, with a possible D match to TRBD2 (6 bases). Trimming shortened V by 2 bases and J by 12 bases, and 11 bases separated the two germline ends. Germline V gene lookup returns CDR1 MDHEN and CDR2 SYDVKM. This CDR3 is 12 amino acids long. The CDR3 loop reads CASSLPGVGQFF. The CDR3 bases are TGTGCCAGCAGTTTACCGGGGGTCGGGCAGTTCTTC.

The gene calls are TRBV4-1 and TRBJ1-4, with 9 bases lining up with TRBD1. Germline V lookup: CDR1 MGHRA, CDR2 YSYEKL. This CDR3 spans 14 amino acids. Trimming removed 6 bases from V and 7 bases from J; junction bases left unmatched: 6. The CDR3 nucleotides are TGCGCCAGCAGGTCTACAGGGGGCCTTGAAAAACTGTTTTTT. Translation: CASRSTGGLEKLFF.

In this sample, this clone turned up a few times. This rearrangement joins TRBV6-1 to TRBJ2-5, with no clear D. Germline lookup yields CDR1 MNHNS and CDR2 SASEGT. This CDR3 has 14 amino acids. Trimming took off 6 bases at V and 0 bases at J, with 11 bases between the two ends. The CDR3 DNA is TGTGCCAGCAGCTTCGACACCTACCAAGAGACCCAGTACTTC. Its protein is CASSFDTYQETQYF.